This T cell receptor beta chain was identified during a study of cytomegalovirus exposure and HLA in healthy donors. Study context: In an early release, HLA-typed donors contributed about 80 million unique TCR sequences.

On this clone: Its antigen is unknown.

V lost 10 bases and J 0 bases, leaving 10 bases between the germline ends. The CDR3 consists of 13 residues. Germline CDR1 SGHRS, CDR2 YFSETQ. Whole-study results and caveats: About 90% or about 30% of the time was how often most TCR beta V segments were productive, according to an earlier analysis.

Both 60 Vbeta primers and 13 Jbeta primers went into the PCR. Profiled with immunoSEQ multiplex PCR; TCRdb holds only in-frame clones, not every one. Here the sample spans roughly 120,000 clones, about 78% being singletons. The sequencing sample was made of PBMCs. This TCR was recovered from a woman aged 40 to 50 in good health and CMV-seropositive. The genes are TRBV5-1 and TRBJ1-4; no reliable D call. CDR3 protein: CASQAATNEKLFF. CDR3 nucleotide sequence: TGCGCCTCCCAGGCAGCAACTAATGAAAAACTGTTTTTT.